Listed below are T cell receptor beta chains from one sample, sequenced in a study of OX40 agonist ivuxolimab in advanced cancers. Assay: immunoSEQ multiplex PCR; the TCRdb copy retains only in-frame clones and omits some. This table has about 84,000 clones, 85% appearing once. The sequenced sample was CD4+ or CD8+ T cells sorted from blood, obtained in a trial of the OX40 agonist ivuxolimab. The receptors stem from an adult with an advanced solid tumor such as melanoma, head and neck, liver or kidney cancer. Each CDR3 is given with its conserved first and last residue. Only some rows state a clone size, as once, few, many or a class for expanded clones.

v_gene: TRBV7-9
j_gene: TRBJ1-1
abundance: -
CDR3aa: CASTSGSMNTEAFF

v_gene: TRBV6-5
j_gene: TRBJ2-2
abundance: -
CDR3aa: CASRTRTNTGELFF

v_gene: TRBV19
j_gene: TRBJ1-5
abundance: -
CDR3aa: CASSRGQGDQPQHF

v_gene: TRBV9
j_gene: TRBJ2-3
abundance: -
CDR3aa: CASSPQARTGPGDTQYF

v_gene: TRBV5-1
j_gene: TRBJ2-2
abundance: -
CDR3aa: CASSLRTSGDTGELFF

v_gene: TRBV5-1
j_gene: TRBJ1-4
abundance: once
CDR3aa: CASSGIGRGIEKLFF

v_gene: TRBV19
j_gene: TRBJ2-3
abundance: -
CDR3aa: CASSGSGTDTQYF

v_gene: TRBV18
j_gene: TRBJ2-1
abundance: -
CDR3aa: CASSPGLVGNEQFF

v_gene: TRBV20-1
j_gene: TRBJ2-3
abundance: few
CDR3aa: CSARVTLQYF

v_gene: TRBV6-4
j_gene: TRBJ2-3
abundance: -
CDR3aa: CASSPLGGTDTQYF

v_gene: TRBV18
j_gene: TRBJ1-1
abundance: -
CDR3aa: CASSPPDGVTEAFF

v_gene: TRBV25-1
j_gene: -
abundance: -
CDR3aa: CASRGTAYEQYF

v_gene: TRBV19
j_gene: TRBJ2-1
abundance: -
CDR3aa: CASSISANSYNEQFF

v_gene: TRBV5-1
j_gene: TRBJ1-4
abundance: -
CDR3aa: CASGTGDVEKLFF

v_gene: TRBV18
j_gene: TRBJ2-5
abundance: -
CDR3aa: CASNRDSAGETQYF

v_gene: TRBV5-6
j_gene: TRBJ2-5
abundance: once
CDR3aa: CASSFWYQETQYF

v_gene: TRBV7-9
j_gene: TRBJ2-2
abundance: -
CDR3aa: CASGSDRVETGELFF

v_gene: TRBV30
j_gene: TRBJ2-7
abundance: -
CDR3aa: CAWSRKAGGGEQYF

v_gene: TRBV2
j_gene: TRBJ2-5
abundance: once
CDR3aa: CASSFQGTLEETQYF

v_gene: TRBV28
j_gene: TRBJ1-1
abundance: -
CDR3aa: CASSWTNTEAFF

v_gene: TRBV30
j_gene: TRBJ1-5
abundance: -
CDR3aa: CAWRGDRDQPQHF

v_gene: TRBV15
j_gene: TRBJ2-1
abundance: -
CDR3aa: CATSSPDHRAYNEQFF

v_gene: TRBV6-1
j_gene: TRBJ1-2
abundance: -
CDR3aa: CASSELGGAGQNF